The sequence of this T cell receptor (beta chain) was determined in a study of blood T cell repertoires in COVID-19. Germline assignment: CDR1 LGHNA and CDR2 YSLEER. V was clipped by 0 bases and J by 6 bases; unmatched bases: 1. The CDR3 extends over 14 amino acids. Clones were read by immunoSEQ multiplex PCR, and TCRdb kept only the in-frame ones, dropping some. The repertoire holds about 380,000 clones, around 87% seen once, with around 1.3% in the top ten. This clone was recorded only once. The source material was PBMCs or T cells enriched from blood (not recorded which). The origin of this receptor is a man aged 25 to 40 who had recovered from COVID-19. V gene TRBV4-3 combines with J gene TRBJ2-2, with 7 bases aligning to TRBD2. DNA of the CDR3: TGCGCCAGCAGCCAAGAACGGGAGGCCGGGGAGCTGTTTTTT. Encoded protein: CASSQEREAGELFF.